This TCR beta chain was captured in a study of blood T cell repertoires in COVID-19. Sequencing used immunoSEQ multiplex PCR; TCRdb keeps in-frame clones, though not all of them. The top ten hold over 9% of the sample, which has 240,000 or so clones, about 83% seen once. Germline CDR1 SGHRS, CDR2 YFSETQ. Trimming removed 0 bases from V and 8 bases from J; junction bases left unmatched: 7. The CDR3 covers 15 residues. The receptor was isolated from a man aged 80 or over with acute or convalescent COVID-19. Sequenced sample: peripheral blood. This chain joins TRBV5-1 and TRBJ1-3, with TRBD1 matching 8 bases. This CDR3 is CASSLGSGGADTIYF. The CDR3 DNA reads as TGCGCCAGCAGCTTGGGGTCAGGGGGCGCGGACACCATATATTTT.